Detailed here is one TCR beta chain. Its antigen is undetermined. With 60 Vbeta and 13 Jbeta primers, the PCR was carried out. Clones were read by immunoSEQ multiplex PCR, and TCRdb kept only the in-frame ones, dropping some. There are some 130,000 clones in the sample; about 71% occur only once, and about 2% lies in the top ten. This record comes from a study of cytomegalovirus exposure and HLA in healthy donors. Study results and caveats: Approximately 18,000 TCR beta sequences were associated with HLA alleles at 0.05 false discovery rate in a later analysis. A missense DCLRE1C variant was associated with V- and J-gene trimming of TCR beta chains in a later analysis, and an independent cohort replicated the association. The authors excluded some V segments, including TRBV6-2 and TRBV6-3, as indistinguishable.

Germline loops: CDR1 MNHEY, CDR2 SVGAGI. This CDR3 has 14 residues. The sequence was collected from a woman between 55 and 75 years old in good health and CMV-seropositive. Sequences were obtained from PBMCs. This chain links TRBV6-5 with TRBJ2-5, with D possibly matching TRBD1 (5 bases). The tail of the sequence fits TRBJ2-7 better, so the J call may be wrong. The CDR3 sequence: CASRVTAGSYEQYF. The CDR3 nucleotides read TGTGCCAGCAGGGTAACGGCAGGGTCATACGAGCAGTACTTC.